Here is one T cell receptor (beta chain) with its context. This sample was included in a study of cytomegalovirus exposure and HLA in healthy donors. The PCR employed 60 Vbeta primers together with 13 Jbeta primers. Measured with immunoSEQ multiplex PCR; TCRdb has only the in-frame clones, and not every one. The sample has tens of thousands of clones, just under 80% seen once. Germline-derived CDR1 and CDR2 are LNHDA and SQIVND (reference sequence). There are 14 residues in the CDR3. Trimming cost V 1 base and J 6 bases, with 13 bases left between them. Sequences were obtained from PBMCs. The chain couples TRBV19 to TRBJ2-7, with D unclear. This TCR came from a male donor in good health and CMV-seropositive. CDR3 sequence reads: CASSIGHPAGEQYF. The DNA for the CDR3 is TGTGCCAGTAGTATAGGACACCCCGCCGGCGAGCAGTACTTC.